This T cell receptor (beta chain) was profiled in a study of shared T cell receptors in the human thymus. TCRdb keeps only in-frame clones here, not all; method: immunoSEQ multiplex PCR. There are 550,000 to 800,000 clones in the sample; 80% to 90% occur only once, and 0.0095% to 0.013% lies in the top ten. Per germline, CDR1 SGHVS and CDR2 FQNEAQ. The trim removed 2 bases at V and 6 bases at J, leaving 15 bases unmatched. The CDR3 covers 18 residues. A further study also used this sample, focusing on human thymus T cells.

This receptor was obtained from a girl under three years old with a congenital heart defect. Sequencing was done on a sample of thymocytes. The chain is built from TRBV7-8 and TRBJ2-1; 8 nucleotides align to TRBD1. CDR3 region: CASSLLSSTGTGSNEQFF. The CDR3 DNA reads TGTGCCAGCAGCTTACTGAGCTCAACCGGGACAGGTTCCAATGAGCAGTTCTTC.